This T cell receptor beta chain originates from a study of T cell responses to AZD1222 COVID-19 vaccine. About the research overall: Recipients boosted at about 4 weeks or about 12 weeks are pooled.

This clone was detected only a few times. Germline CDR1 KGHSH, CDR2 LQKENI. The CDR3 runs to 14 residues. Between the trimmed V and J ends, which lost 2 bases and 2 bases, there was a span of 9 bases. Method: immunoSEQ multiplex PCR; TCRdb's copy keeps in-frame clones and lacks some. Here the sample spans roughly 110,000 clones, roughly 90% being singletons. This sequence joins TRBV18 and TRBJ1-2; D is unclear. The TCR originated in an adult in good health. The source material was peripheral blood, sampled on day 0 of AZD1222 vaccination. The DNA for the CDR3 is TGTGCCAGCTCACCATTGGGTCAGAACTATGGCTACACCTTC. Translating it yields CASSPLGQNYGYTF.